This T cell receptor (beta chain) emerged from a study of T-cell memory formation after mild COVID-19. Regarding the study as a whole: Later expanders leaned CD4+, whereas clones that contracted between day 15 and 85 were balanced CD4/CD8.

TCRdb reanalysed the 5' RACE reads using MiXCR and keeps one entry per CDR3 protein. This repertoire shows approximately 88,000 distinct CDR3 sequences, nearly 25% found once; its top ten account for 35% to 50%. Regarding this clonotype: The target antigen is unknown.

Per germline, CDR1 MNHEY and CDR2 SMNVEV (reference sequence). The V and J ends lost 6 bases and 3 bases, in that order; junction bases with no gene match: 13. The CDR3 is 16 amino acids. V and J are TRBV27 and TRBJ2-7; 8 bases match TRBD1. Sequenced sample: PBMCs or a T cell subset sorted from them (not recorded which). The sequence was obtained from a man between 18 and 29 years old who had mild COVID-19 (a few samples of this study predate the infection). Cell type and time point are not known. Here the CDR3 DNA reads TGTGCCAGCAGCCTCCTAGGTGTTGGACAGGGCTACGAGCAGTACTTC. It encodes CASSLLGVGQGYEQYF.